What follows are 16 T cell receptor beta chains derived from one specimen sequenced in a study of blood T cell repertoires in COVID-19. The repertoire was sequenced with immunoSEQ multiplex PCR; TCRdb's copy has only in-frame clones and lacks some. This repertoire shows 70,000 or so clones, roughly 84% found once; its top ten account for about a tenth. The specimen sequenced was peripheral blood. These receptors were obtained from a woman between 18 and 30 years old with acute or convalescent COVID-19.

CDR3 region: CASSLGGRSSGNTIYF. For the CDR3, the DNA is TGTGCCAGCAGTTTGGGGGGGCGGAGCTCTGGAAACACCATATATTTT. This rearrangement joins TRBV28 to TRBJ1-3, with a possible D match to TRBD1 (6 bases). Germline V CDR1 and CDR2: MDHEN, SYDVKM. V gave up 3 bases and J gave up 0 bases, with 12 bases separating them. CDR3 size: 16 residues.

This clone was counted a single time. The chain carries TRBV5-4 and TRBJ1-1; 7 nucleotides line up with TRBD1. Germline V gene lookup returns CDR1 SGHNT and CDR2 YYREEE (reference sequence). The CDR3 runs 13 residues. V lost 4 bases to trimming and J lost 8 bases; unmatched junction nucleotides: 8. This chain's CDR3 is CASSRQGVSEAFF. The DNA for the CDR3 is TGTGCCAGCAGCAGGCAGGGGGTATCAGAAGCTTTCTTT.

The gene calls are TRBV7-8 and TRBJ2-5; 12 positions agree with TRBD1. Germline V gene sequence: CDR1 SGHVS, CDR2 FQNEAQ. CDR3 length: 15 amino acids. V gave up 5 bases and J gave up 4 bases; unmatched junction bases: 5. CDR3 protein: CASSQRDRGRETQYF. The CDR3 nucleotides read TGTGCCAGCAGCCAACGGGACAGGGGGCGAGAGACCCAGTACTTC.

The J gene is TRBJ2-1, the V gene TRBV27, with 8 positions matching TRBD1. V shed 5 bases, J shed 6 bases, and the junction held 3 bases outside the gene matches. Germline CDR1 MNHEY, CDR2 SMNVEV (reference sequence). This CDR3 has 13 residues. The CDR3 is CASSKTGVNEQFF. CDR3 DNA: TGTGCCAGCAGTAAGACAGGGGTCAATGAGCAGTTCTTC.

This chain uses TRBV5-8 with TRBJ2-5; D is ambiguous. CDR1 and CDR2 (germline): SGHTS, YDEGEE. The CDR3 totals 12 residues. V shed 0 bases and J shed 9 bases, with 9 bases lying between them. The DNA of the CDR3 is TGTGCCAGCAGCTTGGGGGCTGGGTCCCAGTACTTC. It specifies CASSLGAGSQYF.

The chain has TRBV7-6 and TRBJ2-1; TRBD2 might be the D (6 bases). The V gene's germline CDR1 is SGHVS and CDR2 FNYEAQ. V was cut by 1 base and J by 4 bases, with 14 bases left in between. This CDR3 spans 16 amino acids. This CDR3 reads CASSLGAGGAYNEQFF. The CDR3 nucleotides read TGTGCCAGCAGCTTAGGTGCTGGCGGGGCTTACAATGAGCAGTTCTTC.

The rearrangement links TRBV7-6 to TRBJ2-3, with TRBD2 identical over 8 bases. V was pared by 4 bases and J by 1 base, with 10 bases of the junction left unmatched. The germline V gene encodes CDR1 SGHVS and CDR2 FNYEAQ. The CDR3 runs to 17 residues. In nucleotides, the CDR3 is TGTGCCAGCAGCTCGAACTTGGGGACTAGGGGCACAGATACGCAGTATTTT. Translating it yields CASSSNLGTRGTDTQYF.

This clone was observed once. The V and J genes are TRBV7-8 and TRBJ2-1; D perhaps matches TRBD2 (5 bases). Germline CDR1 SGHVS, CDR2 FQNEAQ. Trimming left V 4 bases short and J 5 bases short, with 9 bases between. The CDR3 loop spans 13 amino acids. The CDR3 region is CASSSGLHNEQFF. In DNA form, the CDR3 reads TGTGCCAGCAGCTCAGGACTGCACAATGAGCAGTTCTTC.

V and J are TRBV6-4 and TRBJ1-1, with D perhaps matching TRBD1 (6 bases). CDR3 length equals 14 residues. V gave up 7 bases and J gave up 9 bases, with 21 bases separating them. The germline CDR1 and CDR2 sequences are MRHNA and SNTAGT. This CDR3 reads CASKPQLSDSQAFF. CDR3 DNA sequence: TGTGCCAGCAAGCCCCAACTCTCGGACAGCCAAGCTTTCTTT.

Comments on this clone: Other DNA sequences from this sample encode an identical CDR3 as well. The chain couples TRBV6-1 to TRBJ2-7, with 8 bases identical to TRBD2. The V gene end was trimmed by 1 base and the J gene end by 1 base; junction bases not matched to a gene: 3. CDR1 is MNHNS and CDR2 is SASEGT in the germline V gene. The length of the CDR3 is 15 residues. The CDR3, as DNA: TGTGCCAGCAGTGAAGGAACTAGCGGATCCTACGAGCAGTACTTC. Protein: CASSEGTSGSYEQYF.

Remarks on this clone: At one boundary the junction diverges from the germline segment, which might be a read error. CDR3 DNA: TGTGCCACCAGCCTCGGGGGACAGGATCAAGAGACCCAGTACTTC. The encoded protein is CATSLGGQDQETQYF. The chain is built from TRBV9 and TRBJ2-5; 8 bases line up with TRBD1. There are 15 residues in the CDR3. Germline assignment: CDR1 SGDLS and CDR2 YYNGEE.

CDR3 in DNA: TGCGCCAGCAGCCCCGGGGCGGGAGTAGAAACCGGGGAGCTGTTTTTT. This codes for CASSPGAGVETGELFF. This chain uses TRBV4-1 with TRBJ2-2, with 7 positions matching TRBD2. The CDR3 length is 16 residues. The trim removed 4 bases at V and 5 bases at J, leaving 10 bases unmatched. Germline lookup yields CDR1 MGHRA and CDR2 YSYEKL.

Only a few counts were recorded for this clone. This sequence joins TRBV30 and TRBJ1-4, with TRBD1 matching 10 bases. Per the germline V gene, CDR1 is GTSNPN and CDR2 is SVGIG (reference sequence). V was pared by 5 bases and J by 7 bases, with 10 bases of the junction left unmatched. This CDR3 is built from 15 residues. CDR3 residues: CAWSDSGTGAEKLFF. The CDR3 nucleotides read TGTGCCTGGTCGGATTCCGGGACAGGGGCTGAAAAACTGTTTTTT.

This clone came up a few times. V gene TRBV19 combines with J gene TRBJ2-7; 9 nucleotides match TRBD1. The V gene's germline CDR1 is LNHDA and CDR2 SQIVND (reference sequence). The V gene end was trimmed by 4 bases and the J gene end by 5 bases; junction bases not matched to a gene: 3. CDR3 length: 13 amino acids. CDR3 protein: CASSTGQGDEQYF. Written as DNA, the CDR3 is TGTGCCAGTAGTACGGGACAGGGTGACGAGCAGTACTTC.

The chain uses TRBV7-2 and TRBJ2-3, with D uncertain. The V and J ends lost 0 bases and 3 bases respectively, with 7 bases between them. The CDR3 length is 14 residues. Germline lookup yields CDR1 SGHTA and CDR2 FQGNSA. The CDR3 nucleotides read TGTGCCAGCAGCTTAGCCGCGACAACAGATACGCAGTATTTT. Translation: CASSLAATTDTQYF.

This sequence joins TRBV5-1 and TRBJ1-1, with 10 bases that match TRBD1. Germline V gene lookup returns CDR1 SGHRS and CDR2 YFSETQ. This CDR3 has 14 residues. V trimming: 5 bases; J trimming: 0 bases; junction bases outside the gene matches: 1. The DNA of the CDR3 is TGCGCCAGCAGGGGGACAGGGGTGAACACTGAAGCTTTCTTT. Translating it yields CASRGTGVNTEAFF.